Below, 10 T cell receptor beta chains from the same sample are listed, as sequenced in a study of blood T cell repertoires in COVID-19. TCRdb's copy holds only in-frame clones and misses some; the assay was immunoSEQ multiplex PCR. Counted here are approximately 260,000 clones, under 95% occurring once; the ten biggest clones make up approximately 1.9%. The sample was PBMCs or T cells enriched from blood (not recorded which). Source of these receptors: a woman aged 18 to 35 who had recovered from COVID-19.

The chain links TRBV19 to TRBJ1-6, with no clear D. Trimming removed 7 bases at V and 0 bases at J, with 13 bases between. Germline CDR1 and CDR2: LNHDA and SQIVND (reference sequence). The CDR3 is 16 amino acids. CDR3 residues: CASTTSASSYNSPLHF. CDR3 nucleotides: TGTGCCAGTACCACGTCTGCGAGCTCCTATAATTCACCCCTCCACTTT.

This sequence joins TRBV6-4 and TRBJ2-7; D may be TRBD1 (6 bases). Germline V gives CDR1 MRHNA, CDR2 SNTAGT. There are 15 residues in the CDR3. V shed 0 bases and J shed 4 bases, with 13 bases lying between them. CDR3: CASSDSTGQEYEQYF. In DNA, the CDR3 is TGTGCCAGCAGTGACTCGACGGGACAAGAATACGAGCAGTACTTC.

Of note for this clone: Other nucleotide sequences from this sample produce the same CDR3. The V call is TRBV4-1, the J call TRBJ1-5; D ambiguous. CDR1 is MGHRA and CDR2 is YSYEKL in the germline V gene. V lost 0 bases and J 2 bases, leaving 8 bases between the germline ends. CDR3 length: 15 residues. CDR3 region: CASSQDGQGNQPQHF. CDR3 coding DNA: TGCGCCAGCAGCCAAGATGGCCAGGGCAATCAGCCCCAGCATTTT.

CDR3 amino acids: CASTPTGPPNYGYTF. DNA for the CDR3: TGCGCCAGCACCCCGACAGGGCCTCCCAACTATGGCTACACCTTC. The chain has TRBV5-1 and TRBJ1-2, with 7 bases identical to TRBD1. Germline V gene lookup returns CDR1 SGHRS and CDR2 YFSETQ. Trimming took 6 bases from V and 2 from J; bases not matched to a gene: 10. The length of the CDR3 is 15 residues.

The genes are TRBV28 and TRBJ1-2; 7 nucleotides match TRBD1. The CDR3 is 14 amino acids. V lost 5 bases to trimming and J lost 8 bases; unmatched junction nucleotides: 11. Per germline, CDR1 MDHEN and CDR2 SYDVKM. CDR3 sequence reads: CASSPTGFSIGYTF. CDR3 DNA sequence: TGTGCCAGCAGTCCGACAGGGTTCTCTATCGGCTACACCTTC.

The rearrangement uses TRBV5-1 and TRBJ1-5; D is possibly TRBD1 (5 bases). Trimming pared 0 bases from V and 0 bases from J, leaving 7 bases between. The V gene's germline CDR1 is SGHRS and CDR2 YFSETQ. The CDR3 consists of 15 residues. The CDR3 protein is CASSLGGDSNQPQHF. CDR3 sequence (DNA): TGCGCCAGCAGCTTGGGGGGCGATAGCAATCAGCCCCAGCATTTT. Drawing the rest from reference TRBV5-1 and TRBJ1-5, the complete variable domain is KAGVTQTPRYLIKTRGQQVTLSCSPISGHRSVSWYQQTPGQGLQFLFEYFSETQRNKGNFPGRFSGRQFSNSRSEMNVSTLELGDSALYLCASSLGGDSNQPQHFGDGTRLSIL.

The chain combines TRBV7-2 with TRBJ2-2, with 8 bases matching TRBD2. The trim removed 5 bases at V and 1 base at J, leaving 3 bases unmatched. CDR3 size: 15 residues. Germline assignment: CDR1 SGHTA and CDR2 FQGNSA. CDR3 sequence (DNA): TGTGCCAGCAGCCCTCTAGCGGGGAACACCGGGGAGCTGTTTTTT. Protein product: CASSPLAGNTGELFF.

Only one count was recorded for this clone. This sequence joins TRBV2 and TRBJ2-1; 8 bases fit TRBD1. Germline CDR1 SNHLY, CDR2 FYNNEI. V gave up 9 bases and J gave up 4 bases; unmatched junction bases: 8. This CDR3 region has 14 residues. CDR3 protein: CASTGTGVYNEQFF. As DNA, the CDR3 is TGTGCCAGTACCGGGACAGGAGTTTACAATGAGCAGTTCTTC.

The rearrangement uses TRBV28 and TRBJ2-7; TRBD1 aligns across 7 bases. V was clipped by 7 bases and J by 0 bases; unmatched bases: 6. CDR1 is MDHEN and CDR2 is SYDVKM in the germline V gene. The CDR3 has 14 residues. The CDR3 bases are TGTGCCAGCACCGACGGACAGGCCTCCTACGAGCAGTACTTC. Its translation: CASTDGQASYEQYF.

The J gene is TRBJ2-1, the V gene TRBV7-3; 8 nucleotides match TRBD2. CDR1 is SGHTA, CDR2 FQGTGA, per germline. V shed 3 bases, J shed 8 bases, and the junction held 3 bases outside the gene matches. The CDR3 totals 13 residues. The CDR3 DNA reads TGTGCCAGCAGCTTGGGACTAGGCGATGAGCAGTTCTTC. Its translation: CASSLGLGDEQFF.